Presented here are 6 T cell receptor beta chains from one specimen sequenced in a study of CD8+CD57+ T cells in acquired aplastic anemia. Genomic DNA, serving as template, underwent TCR beta VDJ and CDR3 profiling. TCRdb re-analysed the reads in MiXCR, keeping a single row per CDR3 protein. The sample consists of some 280,000 distinct CDR3 sequences, roughly three fifths of them appearing once. The material sequenced was sorted CD4+, CD8+, or CD8+CD57+ T cells (not recorded which) from PBMCs. These receptors were obtained from a human donor with severe aplastic anemia or a healthy control (not recorded which).

To note about this clonotype: Compared with germline, one end of the junction differs, possibly owing to a read error. V usage is TRBV7-2 and J usage is TRBJ2-3, with 14 bases that match TRBD2. The CDR3 is 17 amino acids. Germline-derived CDR1 and CDR2 are SGHTA and FQGNSA. The CDR3 sequence is CASSLGRRLAGGRWEFF. The CDR3 DNA sequence: TGTGCCAGCAGCTTAGGTCGTCGACTAGCGGGGGGGCGGTGGGAGTTCTTC.

This clonotype was counted at least ten times. The chain links TRBV15 to TRBJ1-3; tentative D call: TRBD1 (5 bases). V lost 8 bases to trimming and J lost 8 bases, with 16 bases between them. The germline gives CDR1 LNHNV, CDR2 YYDKDF (reference sequence). This CDR3 comprises 13 residues. CDR3 residues: CATGRAWGHTIYF. DNA of the CDR3: TGTGCCACCGGGAGAGCGTGGGGACACACCATATATTTT.

This rearrangement joins TRBV7-3 to TRBJ2-7, with D perhaps given as TRBD1 or TRBD2 (5 bases each). The ends were cut back, 5 bases at V and 4 bases at J, with 12 bases in the middle. The CDR3 totals 13 residues. CDR1 SGHTA and CDR2 FQGTGA come from the germline V gene. CDR3 nucleotides: TGTGCCAGCAGCCCGGGACGGCCGTACGAGCAGTACTTC. Residues: CASSPGRPYEQYF.

About this clonotype: One base away lies a much larger clone, so this may be a sequencing read error. The chain is built from TRBV6-5 and TRBJ2-7, with 7 bases fitting TRBD2. The length of the CDR3 is 13 residues. With 5 bases clipped from V and 7 bases from J, the junction kept 8 bases outside the gene matches. The germline CDR1 and CDR2 sequences are MNHEY and SVGAGI. The DNA of the CDR3 is TGTGCCAGCAGTGGGCAGCGGGGCCTTGAGCAGTACTTC. Protein: CASSGQRGLEQYF.

This clonotype was seen only a few times. The chain combines TRBV2 with TRBJ2-1, with D possibly matching TRBD1 (6 bases). The CDR3 runs 13 residues. Germline CDR1 SNHLY, CDR2 FYNNEI. Between the trimmed V and J ends, which lost 4 bases and 6 bases, there was a span of 10 bases. The CDR3 DNA is TGTGCCAGCAGTGTTTGGGACACCAATGAGCAGTTCTTC. The encoded protein is CASSVWDTNEQFF.

This clonotype was counted ten times or more. J is TRBJ1-2 and V is TRBV7-9; TRBD1 matches 9 bases. The CDR3 is 17 residues long. J was trimmed by 4 bases and V by 4 bases; bases with no gene match: 13. Looked up from germline, CDR1 is SEHNR and CDR2 is FQNEAQ (reference sequence). The CDR3 coding sequence is TGTGCCAGCAGCTCCACAGGGGGCCTAGATACTCTCTATGGCTACACCTTC. This gives the protein CASSSTGGLDTLYGYTF.